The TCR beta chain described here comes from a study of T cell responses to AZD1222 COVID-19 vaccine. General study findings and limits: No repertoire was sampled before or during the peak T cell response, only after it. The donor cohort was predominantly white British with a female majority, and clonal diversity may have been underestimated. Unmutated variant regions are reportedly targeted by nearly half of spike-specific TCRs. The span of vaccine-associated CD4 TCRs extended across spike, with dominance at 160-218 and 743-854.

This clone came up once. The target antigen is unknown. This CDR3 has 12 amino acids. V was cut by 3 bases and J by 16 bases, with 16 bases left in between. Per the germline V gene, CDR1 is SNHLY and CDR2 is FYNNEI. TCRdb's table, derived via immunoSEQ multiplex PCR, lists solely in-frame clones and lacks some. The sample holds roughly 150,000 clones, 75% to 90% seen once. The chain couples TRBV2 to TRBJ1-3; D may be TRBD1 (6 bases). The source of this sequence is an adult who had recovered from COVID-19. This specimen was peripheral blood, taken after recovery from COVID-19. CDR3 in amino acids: CASSDDRQVLYF. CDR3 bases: TGTGCCAGCAGTGACGACAGACAGGTTTTGTATTTT.